The source of this TCR beta chain is a study of cytomegalovirus exposure and HLA in healthy donors. PCR used 60 Vbeta primers and 13 Jbeta primers. The method was immunoSEQ multiplex PCR; TCRdb's version includes in-frame clones alone and lacks a portion of them. The repertoire has 95,000 to 150,000 clones, over 80% of them found once; the top ten carry more than 2%. Study outcomes and limitations: Follow-up analysis later connected one missense variant in DCLRE1C with trimming of TCR beta V- and J-genes.

The J segment lost 2 bases and the V segment lost 4 bases, leaving 8 bases of the junction unmatched. From germline, CDR1 is MGHRA and CDR2 YSYEKL. The CDR3 sequence is 19 residues long. In regard to this clone: What it binds is unknown.

The sequenced material came from PBMCs. The source of this sequence is a man aged 25-40 years in good health and CMV-seronegative. The V gene is TRBV4-1, the J gene TRBJ2-1; TRBD2 aligns across 16 bases. The CDR3 bases are TGCGCCAGCAGCCGACCGGGACTAGCGGGGGGGTCCGCCTACAATGAGCAGTTCTTC. This translates into CASSRPGLAGGSAYNEQFF.